Listed below are T cell receptor beta chains from one sample, sequenced in a study of T cells in Graves' hyperthyroidism and ophthalmopathy. TCRdb reprocessed the multiplex PCR reads with MiXCR, giving one entry per CDR3 protein. The sample contains 530,000 or so distinct CDR3 sequences, around 24% of which appear only once. Input material: blood. These receptors came from a woman aged 30 to 39 with Graves' ophthalmopathy. CDR3s include the opening cysteine and the closing phenylalanine or tryptophan. The D gene is left open where the match is weak. Part of the rows lack a size; the others show once, few, many or a class for expanded clones.

j_call clone_size d_call v_call cdr3_nt cdr3_aa
TRBJ2-7 few NA TRBV12-3/TRBV12-4 TGTGCCAGCAGTTTGGAAGGGAGAGGTGTTAAGCAGTACTTC CASSLEGRGVKQYF
TRBJ2-7 many TRBD2 TRBV7-8 TGTGCCAGCAGCTTAGGTTGGGTAGCGGGGGCCAAATACGAGCAGTACTTC CASSLGWVAGAKYEQYF
TRBJ2-5 NA TRBD1 TRBV4-3 TGCGCCAGCAGCCCCGGGACAGGGGACCAAGAGACCCAGTACTTC CASSPGTGDQETQYF
TRBJ1-1 many NA TRBV9 TGTGCCAGCAGCGTAGGGTGGGACACTGAAGCTTTCTTT CASSVGWDTEAFF
TRBJ2-7 many TRBD2 TRBV7-2 TGTGCCAGCAGCTTAGGTTCCCTAGCGGGGCTACGATACGAGCAGTACTTC CASSLGSLAGLRYEQYF
TRBJ2-7 many TRBD2 TRBV7-9 TGTGCCAGCAGCTTAGCACTAGCGCACGAGCAGTACTTC CASSLALAHEQYF
TRBJ2-5 NA NA TRBV5-1 TGCGCCAGCAGCGTAGTGGGGGGCCGGGAGACCCAGTACTTC CASSVVGGRETQYF
TRBJ2-5 NA NA TRBV10-3 TGTGCCATCAGTGACAGGGCCGGCGAGGAGACCCAGTACTTC CAISDRAGEETQYF
TRBJ2-7 many NA TRBV28 TGTGCCAGCATTGAACAGGGTAGGGACGAGCAGTACTTC CASIEQGRDEQYF
TRBJ1-2 many NA TRBV2 TGTGCCAGCAGTGCCGTACAGGGAAGTGGCTACACCTTC CASSAVQGSGYTF
TRBJ2-7 many NA TRBV20-1 TGCAGTGCTGTGGACGGCTCCTACGAGCAGTACTTC CSAVDGSYEQYF
TRBJ2-7 NA TRBD1 TRBV5-1 TGCGCCAGCAGCAAAGGACAGGGGGCGGACGAGCAGTACTTC CASSKGQGADEQYF
TRBJ1-5 NA NA TRBV12-3/TRBV12-4 TGTGCCAGCAGTCTTGGCCAGGGGTCGGTTCAGCCCCAGCATTTT CASSLGQGSVQPQHF
TRBJ1-1 many NA TRBV3-1 TGTGCCAGCAGCCAAGGGTCACATCAGAGCACTGAAGCTTTCTTT CASSQGSHQSTEAFF
TRBJ2-7 many NA TRBV29-1 TGCAGCGGCCGGGACACGAACTCCTACGAGCAGTACTTC CSGRDTNSYEQYF
TRBJ1-1 NA TRBD1 TRBV6-5 TGTGCCAGCAGTTATCAGACAGGGGCCGCCGAGACTTTCTTT CASSYQTGAAETFF
TRBJ2-7 many NA TRBV27 TGTGCCAGCAGTGCCTCAACAGGCAATATACTCTACGAGCAGTACTTC CASSASTGNILYEQYF
TRBJ2-5 many NA TRBV6-2/TRBV6-3 TGTGCCAGCAGTTACTCGAGCCTAGCTGAGACCCAGTACTTC CASSYSSLAETQYF
TRBJ2-5 NA TRBD1 TRBV6-2/TRBV6-3 TGTGCCAGCAGTTACGGGACAGAGGGCAAGACCCAGTACTTC CASSYGTEGKTQYF
TRBJ1-1 NA NA TRBV5-6 TGTGCCAGCAGCTTTGGGTCTAAAGCTTTCTTT CASSFGSKAFF
TRBJ1-5 NA NA TRBV20-1 TGCAGTGCTAGGGGGGAGAGCAATCAGCCCCAGCATTTT CSARGESNQPQHF
TRBJ2-7 few TRBD1 TRBV6-1 TGTGCCAGCAGTCTGTCCGCGGGACAGGGCCCCTACGAGCAGTACTTC CASSLSAGQGPYEQYF
TRBJ2-7 many TRBD1 TRBV28 TGTGCCAGGATACAGGGGGCGATGCACTCCTACGAGCAGTACTTC CARIQGAMHSYEQYF
TRBJ1-5 NA NA TRBV20-1 TGCAGTGCTAGAGAGAGGGGGGCGGTTGTCAATCAGCCCCAGCATTTT CSARERGAVVNQPQHF
TRBJ1-1 many TRBD1 TRBV19 TGTGCCAGTCACGACAGGGGCCGAGAGAACACTGAAGCTTTCTTT CASHDRGRENTEAFF
TRBJ1-1 few NA TRBV5-1 TGCGCCAGCAGCAGCCCGACGGGTTCGACTGAAGCTTTCTTT CASSSPTGSTEAFF
TRBJ2-7 many TRBD1 TRBV7-2 TGTGCCAGCAGCGGTGGGACAGCAGCCTCCTCCTACGAGCAGTACTTC CASSGGTAASSYEQYF
TRBJ2-7 many NA TRBV11-2 TGTGCCAGCAGCCTACAAAGGTGGCTTTTTGCGCACGAGCAGTACTTC CASSLQRWLFAHEQYF
TRBJ2-5 NA NA TRBV12-3/TRBV12-4 TGTGCCAGCAGCAAACACAGTCAAGAGACCCAGTACTTC CASSKHSQETQYF
TRBJ2-7 once TRBD2 TRBV19 TGTGCCAGTAGTATTGCTAGCGGGGGAACCTACGAGCAGTACTTC CASSIASGGTYEQYF
TRBJ1-6 many NA TRBV12-3/TRBV12-4 TGTGCCAGCAGTTTACAGGGAGGTACACCCCTCCACTTT CASSLQGGTPLHF
TRBJ1-5 NA NA TRBV6-1 TGTGCCAGCAGCCATAGGCGGGGACCTAGCAATCAGCCCCAGCATTTT CASSHRRGPSNQPQHF
TRBJ2-7 many TRBD2 TRBV5-6 TGTGCCAGCAGCTTACGAGCGGGGGGGCTCAACGAGCAGTACTTC CASSLRAGGLNEQYF
TRBJ2-7 many TRBD1 TRBV27 TGTGCCAGCAGTATACGACAGGGGATAGGCGAGCAGTACTTC CASSIRQGIGEQYF
TRBJ2-5 NA TRBD1 TRBV5-6 TGTGCCAGCAGCTTGGCCAGGGACAGGGGGCATGAGACCCAGTACTTC CASSLARDRGHETQYF
TRBJ2-5 many NA TRBV11-2 TGTGCCAGCAGCTTAGGATCCAGCCAGGGGCAAGAGACCCAGTACTTC CASSLGSSQGQETQYF
TRBJ1-5 many NA TRBV12-3/TRBV12-4 TGTGCCAGCTCAAACCTGCTTAATCAGCCCCAGCATTTT CASSNLLNQPQHF
TRBJ2-7 many NA TRBV7-2 TGTGCCAGCAGCTGGGACACCTACGAGCAGTACTTC CASSWDTYEQYF
TRBJ2-7 NA TRBD1 TRBV10-3 TGTGCCATCAGAGGGACAGGGGCATCCTACGAGCAGTACTTC CAIRGTGASYEQYF
TRBJ2-5 few NA TRBV24-1 TGTGCCACCAGTGATTGGGGGGAGACCCAGTACTTC CATSDWGETQYF
TRBJ1-5 many TRBD1 TRBV12-3/TRBV12-4 TGTGCCAGCGAAAACAGGGGGTTCGATCAGCCCCAGCATTTT CASENRGFDQPQHF
TRBJ2-7 NA TRBD1 TRBV6-5 TGTGCCAGCAGTTACTCCGGACAGGGCCACGAGCAGTACTTC CASSYSGQGHEQYF
TRBJ1-1 few NA TRBV28 TGTGCCAGCAGTCTTTCGAGGATGGTGAACACTGAAGCTTTCTTT CASSLSRMVNTEAFF
TRBJ1-5 many NA TRBV29-1 TGCAGCGTTGCGGAGAGCTCCAATCAGCCCCAGCATTTT CSVAESSNQPQHF
TRBJ2-7 few NA TRBV28 TGTGCCAGCAGCCACCTTGAGGGGAAAGGCTACGAGCAGTACTTC CASSHLEGKGYEQYF
TRBJ1-5 many NA TRBV11-3 TGTGCCAGCAGCTCTACCGGGACCAGGGCCGGTCAGCCCCAGCATTTT CASSSTGTRAGQPQHF
TRBJ2-2 few TRBD2 TRBV7-3 TGTGCCAGCAGCCAAGGGAGGGGTCTAGCGAGCGGGGAGCTGTTTTTT CASSQGRGLASGELFF
TRBJ1-3 NA NA TRBV12-3/TRBV12-4 TGTGCCAGCAGTTTGGGAGGCACAGGGATCTCTGGAAACACCATATATTTT CASSLGGTGISGNTIYF
TRBJ2-2 few NA TRBV7-9 TGTGCCAGCAGCTTCTCCAGGGCGAACACCGGGGAGCTGTTTTTT CASSFSRANTGELFF
TRBJ1-1 NA TRBD1 TRBV12-3/TRBV12-4 TGTGCCAGCAGTTTTTCGAAGGGGGGGACAGCTTTGGGCACTGAAGCTTTCTTT CASSFSKGGTALGTEAFF
TRBJ1-2 many TRBD1 TRBV20-1 TGCAGTGCGCTGACAGGGGTATATGGCTACACCTTC CSALTGVYGYTF
TRBJ1-1 NA NA TRBV6-2/TRBV6-3 TGTGCCAGCAGTTACGCGATAGGGATCGGATGGGTCACTGAAGCTTTCTTT CASSYAIGIGWVTEAFF
TRBJ2-7 few TRBD1 TRBV6-1 TGTGCCAGCAGAACAGGGGCCGCCTACGAGCAGTACTTC CASRTGAAYEQYF
TRBJ1-1 many NA TRBV28 TGTGCCAGCAGGTCCTGGGCAGTCGGTGCTGAAGCTTTCTTT CASRSWAVGAEAFF